Shown below are 23 T cell receptor beta chains from a single sample sequenced in a study of beta chain features in type 1 diabetes. Of the isolated RNA, all was reverse transcribed, and so the sequenced material was expressed TCRB transcripts. Sequencing used immunoSEQ multiplex PCR; TCRdb keeps in-frame clones, though not all of them. The sample records about 39,000 clones, around 48% being singletons. Sequencing was done on a sample of central memory CD4+ T cells from blood. The receptor source for this set is a young woman in good health.

This clone was seen once. V is TRBV18 and J is TRBJ1-3; D is perhaps TRBD1 (6 bases). The V end was cut by 2 bases, the J end by 0 bases, with 8 bases between. The CDR3 consists of 15 residues. Per the germline V gene, CDR1 is KGHSH and CDR2 is LQKENI. In DNA, the CDR3 is TGTGCCAGCTCACCAAGGACAGCCTCTGGAAACACCATATATTTT. Translated, it gives CASSPRTASGNTIYF.

V gene TRBV20-1 combines with J gene TRBJ2-2, with D uncertain. V lost 5 bases and J lost 6, with 7 bases in between. Germline-derived CDR1 and CDR2 are DFQATT and SNEGSKA (reference sequence). CDR3 length equals 11 residues. Here the CDR3 reads CSAVGPGELFF. As DNA, the CDR3 is TGCAGTGCTGTTGGCCCCGGGGAGCTGTTTTTT.

The V gene is TRBV30, the J gene TRBJ2-7, with 9 positions matching TRBD2. CDR1 and CDR2 from the germline V gene are GTSNPN and SVGIG (reference sequence). CDR3 length: 12 residues. The V gene end was trimmed by 5 bases and the J gene end by 4 bases; junction bases not matched to a gene: 3. DNA for the CDR3: TGTGCCTGGGGACTAGCGAGGTACGAGCAGTACTTC. Amino acid sequence: CAWGLARYEQYF.

The chain employs TRBV5-1 and TRBJ2-5; possibly TRBD2 for D (5 bases). CDR1 and CDR2 from the germline V gene are SGHRS and YFSETQ. The CDR3 contains 13 residues. V lost 0 bases and J 5 bases, leaving 8 bases between the germline ends. CDR3 amino acids: CASSLAGGETQYF. The CDR3 DNA reads as TGCGCCAGCAGCTTGGCCGGCGGGGAGACCCAGTACTTC.

The chain carries TRBV27 and TRBJ2-7, with D possibly matching TRBD1 (5 bases). Deletions cut 6 bases from V and 2 bases from J, with 8 bases between. This CDR3 spans 12 amino acids. Per the germline V gene, CDR1 is MNHEY and CDR2 is SMNVEV (reference sequence). The CDR3 reads CASRLGPYEQYF. The CDR3 coding sequence is TGTGCCAGCAGACTGGGGCCCTACGAGCAGTACTTC.

The CDR3 bases are TGTGCCAGCAGCTTGGGAGCGGGAGCTAGCACAGATACGCAGTATTTT. Translated, it gives CASSLGAGASTDTQYF. The chain couples TRBV5-8 to TRBJ2-3, with 8 bases that match TRBD2. CDR1 is SGHTS and CDR2 is YDEGEE in the germline V gene. With 0 bases clipped from V and 0 bases from J, the junction kept 3 bases outside the gene matches. The CDR3 length is 16 residues.

This chain joins TRBV18 and TRBJ1-4; TRBD1 is a possible D gene (6 bases). V dropped 6 bases and J dropped 7 bases, with 9 bases sitting between them. Germline values: CDR1 KGHSH, CDR2 LQKENI. The CDR3 has 12 residues. The CDR3 protein is CASSGGPEKLFF. The CDR3, as DNA: TGTGCCAGCTCGGGGGGGCCTGAAAAACTGTTTTTT.

The rearrangement joins TRBV9 to TRBJ2-2; weak D call: TRBD2 (7 bases). V was clipped by 0 bases and J by 6 bases, with 12 bases between them. This CDR3 is built from 15 residues. Germline V gene sequence: CDR1 SGDLS, CDR2 YYNGEE. The CDR3 protein is CASSVDREGAGELFF. CDR3 DNA sequence: TGTGCCAGCAGCGTAGACAGGGAGGGAGCCGGGGAGCTGTTTTTT.

The V and J genes are TRBV28 and TRBJ1-2; 10 nucleotides line up with TRBD1. The CDR3 has 15 residues. Germline assignment: CDR1 MDHEN and CDR2 SYDVKM. Trimming removed 6 bases from V and 4 bases from J; junction bases left unmatched: 8. DNA for the CDR3: TGTGCCAGCAGCGCCGGGACAGGGGTTTTCTATGGCTACACCTTC. Residues: CASSAGTGVFYGYTF.

This chain uses TRBV2 with TRBJ2-7; 7 bases are shared with TRBD1. With 10 bases clipped from V and 6 bases from J, the junction kept 12 bases outside the gene matches. The V gene's germline CDR1 is SNHLY and CDR2 FYNNEI. There are 13 residues in the CDR3. Here the CDR3 reads CATRTGQGTEQYF. The CDR3 nucleotides are TGTGCCACTCGGACAGGACAAGGGACCGAGCAGTACTTC.

The chain couples TRBV2 to TRBJ2-3; the D is unclear. CDR3 size: 14 residues. The ends were cut back, 7 bases at V and 2 bases at J, with 13 bases in the middle. The germline V gene has CDR1 SNHLY and CDR2 FYNNEI. The CDR3 here is CASNSNHVTDTQYF. Written as DNA, the CDR3 is TGTGCCAGCAACTCAAACCACGTCACAGATACGCAGTATTTT.

This clone has a handful of counts. CDR3 DNA sequence: TGTGCCAGCAGCTTAAGCGGGGGGAACTCCTACGAGCAGTACTTC. Amino acids: CASSLSGGNSYEQYF. The V gene is TRBV7-3, the J gene TRBJ2-7, with TRBD2 matching 8 bases. Germline-derived CDR1 and CDR2 are SGHTA and FQGTGA. The CDR3 is 15 residues long. Losses at the gene ends were 1 base for V and 0 bases for J; bases not matched to a gene: 2. Supplemented by reference TRBV7-3 and TRBJ2-7, the full variable domain reads GAGVSQTPSNKVTEKGKYVELRCDPISGHTALYWYRQSLGQGPEFLIYFQGTGAADDSGLPNDRFFAVRPEGSVSTLKIQRTERGDSAVYLCASSLSGGNSYEQYFGPGTRLTVT.

The gene calls are TRBV6-1 and TRBJ2-1, with D possibly matching TRBD1 (6 bases). The CDR3 totals 12 residues. Trimming removed 6 bases from V and 6 bases from J, with 9 bases in between. Germline assignment: CDR1 MNHNS and CDR2 SASEGT. In nucleotides, the CDR3 is TGTGCCAGCAGAGCAGGGGTCAATGAGCAGTTCTTC. Translated: CASRAGVNEQFF.

The gene calls are TRBV5-1 and TRBJ2-3; possibly TRBD2 for D (5 bases). The germline CDR1 and CDR2 sequences are SGHRS and YFSETQ. Trimming removed 4 bases at V and 5 bases at J, with 11 bases between. This CDR3 has 13 amino acids. The chain's CDR3 is CASSPEGQDTQYF. The CDR3 DNA reads as TGCGCCAGCAGCCCCGAGGGTCAAGATACGCAGTATTTT.

This sequence joins TRBV5-4 and TRBJ2-2; 10 nucleotides match TRBD2. In germline, CDR1 is SGHNT, CDR2 YYREEE (reference sequence). The length of the CDR3 is 16 residues. Losses at the gene ends were 2 bases for V and 4 bases for J; bases not matched to a gene: 5. The CDR3 DNA reads TGTGCCAGCAGCTTCGGACTAGCGGACCTCACCGGGGAGCTGTTTTTT. This sequence encodes CASSFGLADLTGELFF.

The CDR3 nucleotides read TGCGCCAGCAGCACCACAGGAACAGGGCAAGAGACCCAGTACTTC. Residues: CASSTTGTGQETQYF. The chain uses TRBV5-1 and TRBJ2-5; TRBD1 is a possible D gene (6 bases). The CDR3 has 15 amino acids. CDR1 is SGHRS, CDR2 YFSETQ, per germline. V was clipped by 4 bases and J by 2 bases, with 15 bases between them.

The rearrangement joins TRBV23-1 to TRBJ1-1, with TRBD1 identical over 10 bases. TRBV23-1 is an open reading frame, and its role is uncertain. V shed 3 bases and J 9 bases; nucleotides not matched to a gene: 4. The CDR3 is 13 residues long. This chain's CDR3 is CASSHDRGRKAFF. In nucleotides, the CDR3 is TGCGCCAGCAGTCACGACAGGGGGCGAAAAGCTTTCTTT.

V and J are TRBV7-2 and TRBJ1-1; D is ambiguous. The ends were cut back, 5 bases at V and 2 bases at J, with 9 bases in the middle. Germline lookup yields CDR1 SGHTA and CDR2 FQGNSA. The CDR3 sequence is 13 residues long. The CDR3 loop is CASSTEYNTEAFF. The DNA for the CDR3 is TGTGCCAGCAGCACAGAGTATAACACTGAAGCTTTCTTT. Together with reference TRBV7-2 and TRBJ1-1, the CDR3 gives the full variable domain: GAGVSQSPSNKVTEKGKDVELRCDPISGHTALYWYRQSLGQGLEFLIYFQGNSAPDKSGLPSDRFSAERTGGSVSTLTIQRTQQEDSAVYLCASSTEYNTEAFFGQGTRLTVV.

This rearrangement joins TRBV7-6 to TRBJ2-7; D remains ambiguous. From germline, CDR1 is SGHVS and CDR2 FNYEAQ. The CDR3 is 16 amino acids. Trimming left V 5 bases short and J 1 base short, with 18 bases between. The CDR3 reads CASSPLVGLDSYEQYF. Here the CDR3 DNA reads TGTGCCAGCAGCCCACTCGTGGGCCTCGATTCCTACGAGCAGTACTTC.

The chain uses TRBV9 and TRBJ1-6; TRBD1 matches at 8 bases. The junction had 4 bases not matched to a gene; V was cut back by 5 bases and J by 6 bases. Germline V CDR1 and CDR2: SGDLS, YYNGEE. The length of the CDR3 is 14 residues. Written as DNA, the CDR3 is TGTGCCAGCAGTCAGGGGGCGCCTAATTCACCCCTCCACTTT. Translated: CASSQGAPNSPLHF.

V and J are TRBV18 and TRBJ2-1; D is uncertain. Germline V gene sequence: CDR1 KGHSH, CDR2 LQKENI. This CDR3 is 13 amino acids long. Trimming removed 2 bases at V and 9 bases at J, with 11 bases between. CDR3 protein: CASSPVGSGEQFF. CDR3 bases: TGTGCCAGCTCACCAGTGGGCAGTGGTGAGCAGTTCTTC.

There are a few counts of this clone. This chain uses TRBV6-5 with TRBJ1-6; 10 nucleotides align to TRBD1. The germline gives CDR1 MNHEY, CDR2 SVGAGI. The CDR3 totals 15 residues. V lost 5 bases, J lost 11 bases, and 9 bases stayed unmatched. CDR3 sequence: CASSAPGTGAAPLHF. DNA of the CDR3: TGTGCCAGCAGTGCCCCCGGGACAGGGGCGGCACCCCTCCACTTT.

The chain uses TRBV9 and TRBJ2-3; 9 positions agree with TRBD2. Unmatched junction bases numbered 9, after V lost 0 bases and J lost 10 bases. The germline V gene has CDR1 SGDLS and CDR2 YYNGEE. The CDR3 length is 15 residues. CDR3 DNA sequence: TGTGCCAGCAGCGTAGGAGGGACTAGCTATGGAGCGCAGTATTTT. Its protein is CASSVGGTSYGAQYF.